This T cell receptor (beta chain) was profiled in a study of molecular identifiers for immune sequencing clone quantification. In the case of this clonotype: A read error may produce the germline difference seen at one junction end.

One entry per CDR3 protein, called by TCRdb with MiXCR from the PCR reads. The sample has about 320,000 distinct CDR3 sequences; about 21% are singletons. There are 16 residues in the CDR3. The source is a human donor in good health. Some libraries in this study had Jurkat cell RNA spiked in. The chain couples TRBV12-3 or TRBV12-4 to TRBJ1-3; D is unresolved. The sequenced material came from naive CD8+ T cells from blood, with Jurkat cell RNA spiked in. Subset given: FACS-sorted CD8+CD4-CCR7+CD45RA+ naive T cells. The CDR3 region is CASSLGASSSGSTIYF. CDR3 nucleotides: TGTGCCAGCAGTTTAGGGGCCAGCAGCTCTGGAAGCACCATATATTTT.